The clone carrying this T cell receptor beta chain was seen a single time. Antigen: not known. J was trimmed by 10 bases and V by 0 bases; bases with no gene match: 15. This CDR3 region has 17 residues. The data stem from a study of post-analysis software for immune sequencing data. Study-wide background: Included among the disease courses, which were recorded for the cohort, were relapsing-remitting, secondary progressive and progressive-relapsing multiple sclerosis. Regarding the study as a whole: Patients with multiple sclerosis recorded significantly lower normalized Chao1 diversity than controls, the study found. Samples from one preparation batch, clustered by F measure, grouped strongly together. TRBV5-6, TRBV5-1 and TRBV20-1 belonged to a set of roughly five TRBV segments that were more frequent in patients than controls.

Prepared libraries of TCR beta cDNA carried unique molecular identifiers. Yield was roughly 500,000 cDNA molecules from around 1 to 9.1 million T cells. TCRdb re-called the PCR reads with MiXCR, one entry per CDR3 protein. The sample records around 770,000 distinct CDR3 sequences, 40% to 55% being singletons. The source of this sequence is a girl between 10 and 17 years old with multiple sclerosis. The genes are TRBV12-3 or TRBV12-4 and TRBJ2-1, with 7 bases that match TRBD1. The sample consisted of blood. The CDR3 loop is CASSLAPNRGDRMEQFF. In DNA form, the CDR3 reads TGTGCCAGCAGTTTAGCGCCGAACAGGGGCGATAGGATGGAGCAGTTCTTC.